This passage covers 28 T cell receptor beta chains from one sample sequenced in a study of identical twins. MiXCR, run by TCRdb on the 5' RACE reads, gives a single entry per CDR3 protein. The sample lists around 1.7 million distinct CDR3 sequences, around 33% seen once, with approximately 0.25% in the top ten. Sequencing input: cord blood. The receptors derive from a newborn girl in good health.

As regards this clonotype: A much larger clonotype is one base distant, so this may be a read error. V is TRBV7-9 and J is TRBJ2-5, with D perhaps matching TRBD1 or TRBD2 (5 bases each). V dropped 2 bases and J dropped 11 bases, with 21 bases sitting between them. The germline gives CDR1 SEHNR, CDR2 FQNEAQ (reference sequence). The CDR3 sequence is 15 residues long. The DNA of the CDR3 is TGTGCCAGCAGCTTATTACTGGGGACCCCCAATGAGCAGTACTTC. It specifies CASSLLLGTPNEQYF.

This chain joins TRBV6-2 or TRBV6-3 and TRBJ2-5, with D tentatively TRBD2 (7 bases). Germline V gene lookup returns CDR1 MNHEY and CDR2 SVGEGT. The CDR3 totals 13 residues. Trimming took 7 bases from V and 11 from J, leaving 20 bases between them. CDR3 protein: CASKGGSYNEQYF. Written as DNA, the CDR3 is TGTGCCAGCAAGGGGGGGTCCTACAATGAGCAGTACTTC.

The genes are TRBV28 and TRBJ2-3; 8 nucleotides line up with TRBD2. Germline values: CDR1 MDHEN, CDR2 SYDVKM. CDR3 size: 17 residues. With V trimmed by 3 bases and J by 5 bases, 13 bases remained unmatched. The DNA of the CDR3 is TGTGCCAGCAGTTTCCTACCAGCGGGAGTCCCGGGAGATACGCAGTATTTT. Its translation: CASSFLPAGVPGDTQYF.

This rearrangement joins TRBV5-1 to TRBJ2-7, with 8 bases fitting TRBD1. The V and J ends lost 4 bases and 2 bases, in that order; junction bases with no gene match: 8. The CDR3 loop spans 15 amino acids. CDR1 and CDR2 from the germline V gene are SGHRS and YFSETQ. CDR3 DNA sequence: TGCGCCAGCAGCCCCCGGACAGGGCCCACCTACGAGCAGTACTTC. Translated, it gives CASSPRTGPTYEQYF.

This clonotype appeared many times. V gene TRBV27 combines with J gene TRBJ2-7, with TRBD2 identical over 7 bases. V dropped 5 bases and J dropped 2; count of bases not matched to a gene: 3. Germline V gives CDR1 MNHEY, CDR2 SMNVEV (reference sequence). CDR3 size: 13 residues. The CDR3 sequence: CASSLTSPYEQYF. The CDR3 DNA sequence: TGTGCCAGCAGTCTGACTAGCCCCTACGAGCAGTACTTC.

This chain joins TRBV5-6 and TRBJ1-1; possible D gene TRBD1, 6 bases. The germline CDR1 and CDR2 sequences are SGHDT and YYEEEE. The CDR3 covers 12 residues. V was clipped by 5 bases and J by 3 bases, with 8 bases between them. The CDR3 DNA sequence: TGTGCCAGCAGGGACAGATACACTGAAGCTTTCTTT. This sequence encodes CASRDRYTEAFF.

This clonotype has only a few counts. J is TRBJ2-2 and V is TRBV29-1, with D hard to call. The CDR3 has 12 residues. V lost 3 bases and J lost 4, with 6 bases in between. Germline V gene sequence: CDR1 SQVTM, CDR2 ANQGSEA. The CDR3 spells CSVEAGTGELFF. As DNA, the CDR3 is TGCAGCGTTGAGGCTGGCACCGGGGAGCTGTTTTTT.

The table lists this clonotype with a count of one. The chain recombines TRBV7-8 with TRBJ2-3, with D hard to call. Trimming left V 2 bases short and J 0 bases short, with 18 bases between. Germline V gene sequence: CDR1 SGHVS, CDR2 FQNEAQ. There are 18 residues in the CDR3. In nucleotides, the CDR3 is TGTGCCAGCAGCTTACGTCCCCGGGTGCTCACTAGCACAGATACGCAGTATTTT. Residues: CASSLRPRVLTSTDTQYF.

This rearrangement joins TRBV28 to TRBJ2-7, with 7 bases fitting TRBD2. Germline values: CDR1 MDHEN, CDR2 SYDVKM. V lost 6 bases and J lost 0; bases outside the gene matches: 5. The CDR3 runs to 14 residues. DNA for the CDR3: TGTGCCAGCAGCATCAGCGGGGCCTCCTACGAGCAGTACTTC. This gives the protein CASSISGASYEQYF.

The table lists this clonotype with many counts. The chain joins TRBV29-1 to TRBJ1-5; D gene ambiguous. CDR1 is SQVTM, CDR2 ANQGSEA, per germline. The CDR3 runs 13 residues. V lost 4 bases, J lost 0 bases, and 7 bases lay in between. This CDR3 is CSVGGASNQPQHF. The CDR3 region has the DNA TGCAGCGTTGGGGGTGCTAGCAATCAGCCCCAGCATTTT.

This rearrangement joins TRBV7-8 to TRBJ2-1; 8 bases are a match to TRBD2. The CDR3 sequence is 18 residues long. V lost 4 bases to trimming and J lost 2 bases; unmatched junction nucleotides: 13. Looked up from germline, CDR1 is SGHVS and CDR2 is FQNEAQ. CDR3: CASSSRRVIAGTYNEQFF. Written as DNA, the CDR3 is TGTGCCAGCAGCTCCCGTCGGGTGATAGCGGGGACCTACAATGAGCAGTTCTTC.

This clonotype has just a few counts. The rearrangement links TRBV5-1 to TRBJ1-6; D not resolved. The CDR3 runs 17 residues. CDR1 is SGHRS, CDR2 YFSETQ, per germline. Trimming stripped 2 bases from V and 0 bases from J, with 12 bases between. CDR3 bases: TGCGCCAGCAGCTTTGTCGGTGCTAGCTCCTATAATTCACCCCTCCACTTT. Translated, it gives CASSFVGASSYNSPLHF.

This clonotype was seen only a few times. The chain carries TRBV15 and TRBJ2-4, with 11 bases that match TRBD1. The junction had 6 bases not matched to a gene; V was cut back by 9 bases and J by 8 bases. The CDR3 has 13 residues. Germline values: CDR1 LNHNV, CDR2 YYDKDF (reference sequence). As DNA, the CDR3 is TGTGCCACGAGCCGGGACAGGGGGGACATTCAGTACTTC. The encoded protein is CATSRDRGDIQYF.

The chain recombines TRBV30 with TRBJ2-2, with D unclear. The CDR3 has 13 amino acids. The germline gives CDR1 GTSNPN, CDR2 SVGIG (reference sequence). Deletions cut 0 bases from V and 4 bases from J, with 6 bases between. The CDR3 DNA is TGTGCCTGGAGTGTTTCACTCACCGGGGAGCTGTTTTTT. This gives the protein CAWSVSLTGELFF.

The CDR3 nucleotides are TGTGCCACCAGGGCGATTGGGGGCAGGACTATTTACAATGAGCAGTACTTC. It yields the protein CATRAIGGRTIYNEQYF. This chain links TRBV10-3 with TRBJ2-5, with D perhaps TRBD1 or TRBD2 (6 bases each). The ends were cut back, 10 bases at V and 11 bases at J, with 35 bases in the middle. Germline CDR1 reads ENHRY; CDR2 reads SYGVKD. The CDR3 has 17 residues.

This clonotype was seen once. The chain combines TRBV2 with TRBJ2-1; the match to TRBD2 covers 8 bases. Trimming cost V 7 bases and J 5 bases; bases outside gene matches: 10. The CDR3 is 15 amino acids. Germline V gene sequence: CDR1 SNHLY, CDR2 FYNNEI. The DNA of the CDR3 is TGTGCCAGCACCACACAGCGGGGGTCCCACAATGAGCAGTTCTTC. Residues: CASTTQRGSHNEQFF.

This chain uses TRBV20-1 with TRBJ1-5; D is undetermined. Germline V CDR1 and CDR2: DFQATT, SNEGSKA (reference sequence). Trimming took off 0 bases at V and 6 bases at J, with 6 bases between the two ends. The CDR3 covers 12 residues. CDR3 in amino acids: CSAREGRQPQHF. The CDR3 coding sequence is TGCAGTGCTAGAGAAGGGCGTCAGCCCCAGCATTTT.

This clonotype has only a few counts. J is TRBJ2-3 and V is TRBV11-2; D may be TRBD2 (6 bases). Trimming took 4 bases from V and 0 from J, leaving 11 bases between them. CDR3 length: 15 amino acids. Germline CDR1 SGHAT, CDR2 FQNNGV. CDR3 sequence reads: CASSSPGLSTDTQYF. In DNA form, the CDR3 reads TGTGCCAGCAGCTCCCCGGGACTCAGCACAGATACGCAGTATTTT.

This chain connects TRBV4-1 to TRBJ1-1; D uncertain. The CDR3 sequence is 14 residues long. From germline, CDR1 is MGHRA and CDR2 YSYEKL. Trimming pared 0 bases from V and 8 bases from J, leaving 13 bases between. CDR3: CASSQDWAAPEAFF. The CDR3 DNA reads TGCGCCAGCAGCCAAGATTGGGCAGCGCCCGAAGCTTTCTTT.

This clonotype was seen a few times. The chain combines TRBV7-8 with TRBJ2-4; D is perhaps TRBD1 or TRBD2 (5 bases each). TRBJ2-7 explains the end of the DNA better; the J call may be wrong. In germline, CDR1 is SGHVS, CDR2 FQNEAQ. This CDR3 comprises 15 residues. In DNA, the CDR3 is TGTGCCAGCATCGGGAAGGGGACCCGGTATGCCGAGCAGTACTTC. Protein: CASIGKGTRYAEQYF.

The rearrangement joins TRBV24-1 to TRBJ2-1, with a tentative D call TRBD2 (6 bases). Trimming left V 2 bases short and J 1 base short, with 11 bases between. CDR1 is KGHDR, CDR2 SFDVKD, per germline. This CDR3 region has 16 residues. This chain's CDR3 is CATSDSSVESYNEQFF. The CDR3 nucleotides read TGTGCCACCAGTGATTCTAGCGTCGAATCCTACAATGAGCAGTTCTTC.

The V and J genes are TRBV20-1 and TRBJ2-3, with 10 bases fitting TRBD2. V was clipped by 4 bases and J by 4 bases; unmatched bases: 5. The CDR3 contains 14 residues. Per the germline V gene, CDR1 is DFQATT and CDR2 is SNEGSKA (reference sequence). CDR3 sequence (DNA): TGCAGTGCTATGGGACTAGCGAGATCAGATACGCAGTATTTT. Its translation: CSAMGLARSDTQYF.

This CDR3 is CASSQEGGSSYNEQFF. The CDR3 DNA reads TGTGCCAGCAGCCAAGAGGGCGGAAGTTCCTACAATGAGCAGTTCTTC. The chain employs TRBV4-2 and TRBJ2-1, with D uncertain. Trimming shortened V by 0 bases and J by 1 base, and 10 bases separated the two germline ends. Germline values: CDR1 LGHNA, CDR2 YNFKEQ. This CDR3 region has 16 residues.

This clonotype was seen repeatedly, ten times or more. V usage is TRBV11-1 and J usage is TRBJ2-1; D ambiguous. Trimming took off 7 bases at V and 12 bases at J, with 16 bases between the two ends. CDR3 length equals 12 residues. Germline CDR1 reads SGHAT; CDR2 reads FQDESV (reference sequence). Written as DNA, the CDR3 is TGTGCCAGCACCTTTGCCTCGCATTCGCAGTTCTTC. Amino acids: CASTFASHSQFF.

CDR3: CASSLVGKGYEQYF. Written as DNA, the CDR3 is TGTGCCAGCAGCTTGGTCGGAAAAGGCTACGAGCAGTACTTC. The chain couples TRBV7-9 to TRBJ2-7; D is unclear. The CDR3 has 14 residues. Germline-derived CDR1 and CDR2 are SEHNR and FQNEAQ (reference sequence). Trimming stripped 3 bases from V and 3 bases from J, with 12 bases between. Full variable domain (outside the CDR3, taken from reference TRBV7-9 and TRBJ2-7): DTGVSQNPRHKITKRGQNVTFRCDPISEHNRLYWYRQTLGQGPEFLTYFQNEAQLEKSRLLSDRFSAERPKGSFSTLEIQRTEQGDSAMYLCASSLVGKGYEQYFGPGTRLTVT.

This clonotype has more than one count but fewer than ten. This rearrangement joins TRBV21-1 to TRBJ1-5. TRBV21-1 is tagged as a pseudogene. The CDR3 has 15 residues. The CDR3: CASSKARNSNQPQHF. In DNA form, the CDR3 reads TGTGCCAGCAGCAAAGCGAGGAACAGTAATCAGCCCCAGCATTTT.

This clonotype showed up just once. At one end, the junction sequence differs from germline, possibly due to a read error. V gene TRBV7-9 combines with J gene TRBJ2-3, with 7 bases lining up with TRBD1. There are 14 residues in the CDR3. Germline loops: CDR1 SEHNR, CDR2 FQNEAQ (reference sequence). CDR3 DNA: TGTGCCAGCGGCTTAGGGACAGTATCAGATACGCAGTATTTT. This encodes CASGLGTVSDTQYF.

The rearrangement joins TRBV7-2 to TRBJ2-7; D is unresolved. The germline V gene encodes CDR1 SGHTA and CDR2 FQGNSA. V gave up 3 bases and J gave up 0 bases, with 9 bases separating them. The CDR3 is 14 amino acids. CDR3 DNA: TGTGCCAGCAGCTTTGGGAAGGGCTCCTACGAGCAGTACTTC. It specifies CASSFGKGSYEQYF.